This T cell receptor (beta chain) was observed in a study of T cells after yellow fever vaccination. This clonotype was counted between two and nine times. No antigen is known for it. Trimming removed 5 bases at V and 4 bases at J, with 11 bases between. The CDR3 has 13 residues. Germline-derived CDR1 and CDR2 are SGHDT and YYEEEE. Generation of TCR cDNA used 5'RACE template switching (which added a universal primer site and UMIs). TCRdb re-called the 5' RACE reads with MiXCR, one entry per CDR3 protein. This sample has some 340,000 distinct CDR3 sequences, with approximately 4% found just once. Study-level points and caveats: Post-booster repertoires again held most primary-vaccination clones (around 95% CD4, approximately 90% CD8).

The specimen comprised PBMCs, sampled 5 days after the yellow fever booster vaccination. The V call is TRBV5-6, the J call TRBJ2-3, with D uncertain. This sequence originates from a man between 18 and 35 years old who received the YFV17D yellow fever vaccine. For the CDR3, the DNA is TGTGCCAGCAGACAAGACGTGGCAGATACGCAGTATTTT. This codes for CASRQDVADTQYF.